This is a list of T cell receptor beta chains from one sample in a study of cytomegalovirus exposure and HLA in healthy donors. Profiling relied on immunoSEQ multiplex PCR, and the TCRdb table lists in-frame clones only, not all of them. The profile shows about 150,000 clones, around 82% of them singletons. What was sequenced was PBMCs. Source of these receptors: a woman aged 45-65 years in good health and CMV-seropositive. The CDR3 runs from the conserved cysteine through the conserved F or W. The size field is filled for only some rows; it gives once, few, many or a size class.

TRBV29-1	TRBJ2-3	NA	CSVEEGTGGSTDTQYF
TRBV6-1	TRBJ1-6	NA	CASSGSRVGMNSLHF
TRBV6-6	TRBJ2-1	NA	CASRSYGPRNEQFF
TRBV7-2	TRBJ2-7	NA	CASSLVGGSSYEQYF
TRBV5-1	TRBJ2-7	NA	CASSLGLSGGDEQYF
TRBV5-1	TRBJ2-2	NA	CASSLGGTSGYTGELFF
TRBV27	TRBJ1-6	NA	CASSSPGQSNSPLHF
TRBV5-5	TRBJ2-7	NA	CASSLEVRGQYEQYF
TRBV7-9	TRBJ1-1	NA	CASSLTQNTEAFF
TRBV5-4	TRBJ1-2	NA	CASRNGQHSNYGYTF
TRBV19	TRBJ2-3	NA	CASSTRVTDTQYF
TRBV6-6	TRBJ1-1	once	CASSRSGTGRTEAFF
TRBV4-3	TRBJ1-2	NA	CASSQGRALNYGYTF
TRBV5-1	NA	NA	CASSLAGSSYEQYF
TRBV29-1	TRBJ2-2	NA	CSAPTANTGELFF
TRBV7-2	TRBJ2-2	NA	CASSRDSTRLTGELFF
TRBV29-1	TRBJ2-1	NA	CSVAGVLYGYNEQFF
TRBV5-1	TRBJ2-3	NA	CASSPWTEEDTQYF
TRBV5-1	TRBJ1-6	NA	CASSLDSLDSPLHF
TRBV9	TRBJ2-2	NA	CASSVEASGGGRKELFF
TRBV2	TRBJ1-4	NA	CASRPGANEKLFF
TRBV6-1	TRBJ1-4	NA	CATTEDTQLFF
TRBV6-6	TRBJ2-2	NA	CASSFRELTGELFF
TRBV11-2	TRBJ2-1	NA	CASSPRLAGAGEQFF